This TCR beta chain was sequenced during a study of T cell clones after liver transplantation. Study-wide context: TCRbeta sequencing after a pre-transplant mixed lymphocyte reaction identified graft-donor-reactive clones, later tracked in post-transplant blood. General study points: Graft donor-reactive T cells may have migrated into the graft rather than being deleted. A larger donor-reactive than third-party decline suggested partial antigen-specific deletion.

Unstimulated PBMCs were sorted into CD3+CD4+ and CD3+CD8+ populations. This table comes from immunoSEQ multiplex PCR, and its TCRdb copy is limited to in-frame clones, with some not included. The repertoire holds about 20,000 clones, with about four fifths as singletons. With respect to this clone: The antigen is not known.

The CDR3 is 19 residues long. Trimming stripped 3 bases from V and 3 bases from J, with 21 bases between. Germline CDR1 SEHNR, CDR2 FQNEAQ (reference sequence). The sequence was collected from a human patient who received a liver transplant. The graft donor may be the source of some T cells. Sequenced here: CD8+ T cells from blood, sampled more than 53 months after liver transplant. This chain links TRBV7-9 with TRBJ1-6; D gene uncertain. Written as DNA, the CDR3 is TGTGCCAGCAGCTTCCTGCTCGGGGAAGCGGGGAGCTATAATTCACCCCTCCACTTT. This gives the protein CASSFLLGEAGSYNSPLHF.